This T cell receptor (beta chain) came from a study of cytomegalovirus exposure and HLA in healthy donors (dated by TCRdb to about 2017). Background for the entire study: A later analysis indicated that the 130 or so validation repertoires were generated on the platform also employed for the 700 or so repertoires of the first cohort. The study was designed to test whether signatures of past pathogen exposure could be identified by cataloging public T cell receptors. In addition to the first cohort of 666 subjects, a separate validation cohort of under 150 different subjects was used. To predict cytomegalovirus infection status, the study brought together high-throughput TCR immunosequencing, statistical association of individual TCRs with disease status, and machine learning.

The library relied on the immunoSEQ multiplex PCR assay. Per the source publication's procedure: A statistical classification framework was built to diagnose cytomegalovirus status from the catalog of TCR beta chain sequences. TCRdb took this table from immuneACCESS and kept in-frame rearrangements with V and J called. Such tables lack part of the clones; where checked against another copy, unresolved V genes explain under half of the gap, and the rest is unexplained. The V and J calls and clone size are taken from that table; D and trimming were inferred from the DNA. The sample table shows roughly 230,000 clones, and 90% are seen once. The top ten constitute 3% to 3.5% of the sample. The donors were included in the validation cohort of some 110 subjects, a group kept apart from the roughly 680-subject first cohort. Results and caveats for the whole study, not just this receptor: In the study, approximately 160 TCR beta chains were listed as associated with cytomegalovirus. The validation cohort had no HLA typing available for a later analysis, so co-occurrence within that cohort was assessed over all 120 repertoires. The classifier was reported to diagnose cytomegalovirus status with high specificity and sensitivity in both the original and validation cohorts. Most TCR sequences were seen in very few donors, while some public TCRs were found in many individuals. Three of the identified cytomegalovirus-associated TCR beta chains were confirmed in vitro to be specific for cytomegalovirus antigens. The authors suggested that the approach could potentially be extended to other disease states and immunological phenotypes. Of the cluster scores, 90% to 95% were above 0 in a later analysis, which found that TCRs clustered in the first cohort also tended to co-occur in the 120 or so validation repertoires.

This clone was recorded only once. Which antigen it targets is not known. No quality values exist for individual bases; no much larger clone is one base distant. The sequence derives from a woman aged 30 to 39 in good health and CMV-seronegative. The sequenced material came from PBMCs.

This receptor has the CDR3 CAWSVRWTGGNTEAFF. Read as DNA, the sequence is TGTGCCTGGAGTGTAAGGTGGACAGGGGGGAACACTGAAGCTTTCTTT. The sequence joins TRBV30 to TRBJ1-1; 10 junctional bases match TRBD1. From cysteine to phenylalanine, the CDR3 is 16 amino acids long. Only CDR3 DNA remains: 48 bases, in frame from the first base. Reading the germline V gene (reference sequence) gives CDR1 GTSNPN and CDR2 SVGIG. V trim: 0 bases; J trim: 1 base; unmatched bases: 5.